This TCR beta chain is from a study of OX40 agonist ivuxolimab in advanced cancers. Study outcomes and limitations: Averaged across samples, CD8+ T cells carried more expanded clones than CD4+ did.

The CDR3 is made up of 17 amino acids. Germline loops: CDR1 MDHEN, CDR2 SYDVKM. V was clipped by 6 bases and J by 4 bases; unmatched bases: 14. This table comes from immunoSEQ multiplex PCR, and its TCRdb copy is limited to in-frame clones, with some not included. This table has 68,000 or so clones, 70% to 85% appearing once. Notes on this clone: Its cognate antigen is unknown.

V gene TRBV28 combines with J gene TRBJ2-3; 9 bases are shared with TRBD1. The sequence derives from an adult with an advanced solid tumor such as melanoma, head and neck, liver or kidney cancer. The sample was CD4+ or CD8+ T cells sorted from blood, taken in a trial of the OX40 agonist ivuxolimab. The CDR3 DNA reads as TGTGCCAGCAGCACAATCCCCTGGGACAGGGTGGCAGATACGCAGTATTTT. Its translation: CASSTIPWDRVADTQYF.